This record concerns one T cell receptor (beta chain) sequence. Hyperthyroidism of Graves' type that showed no ophthalmopathy progression within 18 months was stable. The source of the sample is a study of T cells in Graves' hyperthyroidism and ophthalmopathy. The wider study: Peripheral blood was taken when the disease was first diagnosed, before any treatment began.

Researchers amplified the TCR beta CDR3 regions from RNA transcripts. First-round RT-PCR targeting the TCR CDR3 was performed with the HTBI primer set. TCRdb re-analysed the multiplex PCR reads in MiXCR, keeping a single row per CDR3 protein. The table includes about 680,000 distinct CDR3 sequences, 30% to 40% detected once. CDR1 is SGHRS and CDR2 is YFSETQ in the germline V gene. V was clipped by 3 bases and J by 1 base, with 19 bases between them. The CDR3 sequence is 17 residues long. The V gene is TRBV5-1, the J gene TRBJ1-1; a weak D match, TRBD1 (6 bases). The receptor's source is a woman aged 40 to 50 with Graves' hyperthyroidism. Sequencing input: blood. The CDR3 spells CASSWDNPGQWNTEAFF. The CDR3 coding sequence is TGCGCCAGCAGCTGGGACAATCCGGGCCAATGGAACACTGAAGCTTTCTTT. Filled out from reference TRBV5-1 and TRBJ1-1, the complete variable domain reads KAGVTQTPRYLIKTRGQQVTLSCSPISGHRSVSWYQQTPGQGLQFLFEYFSETQRNKGNFPGRFSGRQFSNSRSEMNVSTLELGDSALYLCASSWDNPGQWNTEAFFGQGTRLTVV.